This T cell receptor (beta chain) was sequenced in a study of blood T cell repertoires in COVID-19. Across the study: Collection of acute and convalescent COVID-19 samples took place in the United States, Italy and Spain.

How the authors handled the data: Reference gene primer amplification in the assay estimated nucleated cell counts. Sequencing used immunoSEQ multiplex PCR; TCRdb keeps in-frame clones, though not all of them. The DNA was the basis for D and trimming; V, J and clone size are from that table. The data contain 210,000 or so clones, 65% to 90% of them seen just once; the ten biggest clones take up less than 4.5%. Germline V lookup: CDR1 SGHRS, CDR2 YFSETQ. The CDR3 consists of 15 residues. V trimming: 0 bases; J trimming: 5 bases; junction bases outside the gene matches: 4. Sequencing was performed on peripheral blood. This chain connects TRBV5-1 to TRBJ1-4; 7 bases are a match to TRBD1. The TCR comes from a man aged 45 to 65 with acute or convalescent COVID-19. The CDR3 here is CASSLGDSINEKLFF. The DNA for the CDR3 is TGCGCCAGCAGCTTGGGGGACAGTATAAATGAAAAACTGTTTTTT. The full variable domain, with the rest looked up from reference TRBV5-1 and TRBJ1-4, is KAGVTQTPRYLIKTRGQQVTLSCSPISGHRSVSWYQQTPGQGLQFLFEYFSETQRNKGNFPGRFSGRQFSNSRSEMNVSTLELGDSALYLCASSLGDSINEKLFFGSGTQLSVL.